This entry lists 14 T cell receptor beta chains sequenced from one sample in a study of blood T cell repertoires in COVID-19 (dated by TCRdb to the early 2020s). The library came from the immunoSEQ multiplex PCR assay. Not all clones reach the TCRdb copy of this immuneACCESS table, which keeps in-frame sequences only. Checked studies attribute under half of the gap to unresolved V genes and leave the rest unexplained. The sample table records tens of thousands of clones; 91% of these occur just once. Jointly, the top ten make up about 12% of the sample. Sequencing was carried out using peripheral blood. The receptor source for this set is a human donor with active COVID-19. The donor label of this sample is uncertain.

The chain joins TRBV28 to TRBJ2-5; perhaps TRBD2 as D (6 bases). V gave up 8 bases and J gave up 2 bases, with 15 bases separating them. The CDR3 is 14 residues long. Germline CDR1 MDHEN, CDR2 SYDVKM. CDR3 bases: TGTGCCAGCCTTGGAGGGTCAAGACAAGAGACCCAGTACTTC. The encoded protein is CASLGGSRQETQYF.

In its sample, this clone was seen once. The gene calls are TRBV28 and TRBJ1-6; no clear D gene. V was trimmed by 11 bases and J by 8 bases, leaving 13 bases between them. From germline, CDR1 is MDHEN and CDR2 SYDVKM. The length of the CDR3 is 12 residues. CDR3 in DNA: TGTGCCGGCGGAACTACGGATTCACCCCTCCACTTT. It codes for CAGGTTDSPLHF.

V is TRBV4-3 and J is TRBJ1-5; the D is unclear. Germline loops: CDR1 LGHNA, CDR2 YSLEER. The CDR3 covers 15 residues. V lost 0 bases, J lost 5 bases, and 11 bases lay in between. Here the CDR3 reads CASSQDKARDQPQHF. CDR3 coding DNA: TGCGCCAGCAGCCAAGATAAGGCACGGGATCAGCCCCAGCATTTT.

This sequence joins TRBV30 and TRBJ1-1, with 8 nucleotides matching TRBD1. The V gene end was trimmed by 8 bases and the J gene end by 0 bases; junction bases not matched to a gene: 5. Germline V gene data show CDR1 as GTSNPN and CDR2 as SVGIG (reference sequence). This CDR3 is 13 amino acids long. In DNA form, the CDR3 reads TGTGCCCATAACAGGGGGATGAACACTGAAGCTTTCTTT. It encodes CAHNRGMNTEAFF.

For the CDR3, the DNA is TGTGCCAGCAGCTTAGGCCGGGACAGGGCTTCGGATGAGCAGTTCTTC. This sequence encodes CASSLGRDRASDEQFF. This chain joins TRBV11-2 and TRBJ2-1; 9 bases are shared with TRBD1. Germline CDR1 reads SGHAT; CDR2 reads FQNNGV. V lost 1 base to trimming and J lost 8 bases; unmatched junction nucleotides: 9. The CDR3 spans 16 residues.

The chain couples TRBV6-2 or TRBV6-3 to TRBJ2-3, with D uncertain. Germline lookup yields CDR1 MNHEY and CDR2 SVGEGT. CDR3 size: 13 residues. V lost 4 bases, J lost 6 bases, and 11 bases lay in between. Here the CDR3 reads CASSSRPSDTQYF. The CDR3 DNA follows: TGTGCCAGCAGTTCCCGTCCTTCGGATACGCAGTATTTT.

This chain connects TRBV19 to TRBJ2-1; D possibly corresponds to TRBD2 (6 bases). Germline V CDR1 and CDR2: LNHDA, SQIVND (reference sequence). V was clipped by 2 bases and J by 7 bases, with 12 bases between them. CDR3 size: 14 residues. CDR3 sequence: CASSINLAWNEQFF. The CDR3 region has the DNA TGTGCCAGTAGTATAAATCTAGCGTGGAATGAGCAGTTCTTC.

The V gene is TRBV19, the J gene TRBJ2-7, with 7 positions matching TRBD2. CDR1 and CDR2 (germline): LNHDA, SQIVND (reference sequence). The CDR3 totals 14 residues. The V segment lost 6 bases and the J segment 3 bases; nucleotides outside the gene matches: 8. CDR3 nucleotide sequence: TGTGCCAGTAGCGTAGGACTAGGGAGCTACGAGCAGTACTTC. It yields the protein CASSVGLGSYEQYF.

The chain has TRBV6-5 and TRBJ1-2, with 9 bases identical to TRBD1. This CDR3 region has 16 residues. Germline trimming cut 0 bases from V and 4 bases from J; bases unmatched to any gene: 6. Germline V gene data show CDR1 as MNHEY and CDR2 as SVGAGI. CDR3 DNA: TGTGCCAGCAGTTACTCCCAACAGGGGGCATCCTATGGCTACACCTTC. Its protein is CASSYSQQGASYGYTF.

V and J are TRBV5-5 and TRBJ2-7, with 12 nucleotides matching TRBD2. With V trimmed by 0 bases and J by 12 bases, 7 bases remained unmatched. CDR3 length equals 14 residues. The germline V gene has CDR1 SGHKS and CDR2 YYEKEE (reference sequence). The CDR3 DNA follows: TGTGCCAGCAGCTTGGCGACTAGCGGGAGTGAACCGTACTTC. Translated, it gives CASSLATSGSEPYF.

The chain carries TRBV13 and TRBJ2-1, with 10 nucleotides matching TRBD2. CDR1 and CDR2 from the germline V gene are PRHDT and FYEKMQ (reference sequence). V lost 3 bases to trimming and J lost 4 bases; unmatched junction nucleotides: 3. The CDR3 covers 15 residues. CDR3 in DNA: TGTGCCAGCAGCTTTCCTAGCGGGGGATACAATGAGCAGTTCTTC. It yields the protein CASSFPSGGYNEQFF.

This clone occurred once. V usage is TRBV24-1 and J usage is TRBJ2-5, with 8 bases identical to TRBD1. CDR1 is KGHDR, CDR2 SFDVKD, per germline. After removal of 3 bases from V and 2 bases from J, the junction contained 7 bases not matched to a gene. The CDR3 has 16 residues. CDR3 region: CATSDAGQGSQETQYF. The CDR3 DNA reads TGTGCCACCAGTGATGCAGGACAGGGCTCACAAGAGACCCAGTACTTC.

The genes are TRBV14 and TRBJ2-1; D call uncertain. Germline-derived CDR1 and CDR2 are SGHDN and FVKESK. CDR3 length: 14 amino acids. Trimming stripped 0 bases from V and 11 bases from J, with 14 bases between. CDR3 in DNA: TGTGCCAGCAGCCAAGAACGCGTTAGTACCAAGCAGTTCTTC. It codes for CASSQERVSTKQFF.

The chain uses TRBV9 and TRBJ2-7; possibly TRBD2 for D (5 bases). There are 16 residues in the CDR3. V was clipped by 0 bases and J by 0 bases, with 13 bases between them. Germline V gives CDR1 SGDLS, CDR2 YYNGEE. CDR3 amino acids: CASSVAPSQSSYEQYF. The CDR3 coding sequence is TGTGCCAGCAGCGTAGCTCCTAGCCAAAGCTCCTACGAGCAGTACTTC.